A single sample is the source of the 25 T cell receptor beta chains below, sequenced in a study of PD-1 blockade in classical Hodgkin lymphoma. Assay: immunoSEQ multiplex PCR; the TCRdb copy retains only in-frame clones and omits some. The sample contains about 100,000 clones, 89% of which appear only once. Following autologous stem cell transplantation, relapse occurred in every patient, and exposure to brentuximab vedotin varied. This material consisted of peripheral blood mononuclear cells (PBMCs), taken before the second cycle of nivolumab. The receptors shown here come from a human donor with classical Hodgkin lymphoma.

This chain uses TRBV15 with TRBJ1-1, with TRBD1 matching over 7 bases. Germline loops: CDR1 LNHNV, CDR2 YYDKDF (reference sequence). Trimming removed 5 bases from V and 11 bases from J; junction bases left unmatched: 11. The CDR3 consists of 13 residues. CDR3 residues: CATSSDQGQRAFF. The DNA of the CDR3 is TGTGCCACCAGCTCCGATCAGGGACAGAGGGCTTTCTTT. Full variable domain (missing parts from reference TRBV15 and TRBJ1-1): DAMVIQNPRYQVTQFGKPVTLSCSQTLNHNVMYWYQQKSSQAPKLLFHYYDKDFNNEADTPDNFQSRRPNTSFCFLDIRSPGLGDTAMYLCATSSDQGQRAFFGQGTRLTVV.

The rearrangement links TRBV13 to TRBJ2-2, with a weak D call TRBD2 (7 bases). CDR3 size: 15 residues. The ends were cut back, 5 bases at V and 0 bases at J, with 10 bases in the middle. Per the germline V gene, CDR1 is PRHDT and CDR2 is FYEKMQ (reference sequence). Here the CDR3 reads CASSPGGPNTGELFF. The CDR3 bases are TGTGCCAGCAGCCCCGGGGGGCCGAACACCGGGGAGCTGTTTTTT.

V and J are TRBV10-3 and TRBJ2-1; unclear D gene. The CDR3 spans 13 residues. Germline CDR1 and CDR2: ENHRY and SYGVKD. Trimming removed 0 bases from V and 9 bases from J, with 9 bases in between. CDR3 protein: CAISESFGREQFF. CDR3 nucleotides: TGTGCCATCAGTGAGTCCTTTGGCCGTGAGCAGTTCTTC.

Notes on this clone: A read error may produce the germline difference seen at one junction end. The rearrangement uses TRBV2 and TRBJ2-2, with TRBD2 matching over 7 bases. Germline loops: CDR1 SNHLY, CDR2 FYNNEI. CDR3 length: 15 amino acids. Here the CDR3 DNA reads TGTGCCAGCAATAGGGACTACGTGAACACCGAGGAGCTGTTTTTT. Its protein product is CASNRDYVNTEELFF.

CDR3 bases: TGTGCCAGCAGCTCCATCTCCTACAATGAGCAGTTCTTC. Encoded protein: CASSSISYNEQFF. The chain couples TRBV11-2 to TRBJ2-1; no clear D. This CDR3 spans 13 amino acids. V was pared by 4 bases and J by 0 bases, with 4 bases between. In germline, CDR1 is SGHAT, CDR2 FQNNGV.

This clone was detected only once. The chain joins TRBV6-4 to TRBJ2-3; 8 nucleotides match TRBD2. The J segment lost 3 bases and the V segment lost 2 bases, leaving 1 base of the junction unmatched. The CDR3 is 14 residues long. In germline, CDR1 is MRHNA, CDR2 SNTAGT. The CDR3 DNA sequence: TGTGCCAGCAGTGACAAGCGGGAGACAGATACGCAGTATTTT. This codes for CASSDKRETDTQYF.

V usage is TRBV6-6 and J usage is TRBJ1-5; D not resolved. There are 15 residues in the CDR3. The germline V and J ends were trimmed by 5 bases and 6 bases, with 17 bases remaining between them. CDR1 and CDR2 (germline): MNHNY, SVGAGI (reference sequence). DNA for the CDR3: TGTGCCAGCAGTCCCCCAACCGGGCCCGGTCAGCCCCAGCATTTT. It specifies CASSPPTGPGQPQHF.

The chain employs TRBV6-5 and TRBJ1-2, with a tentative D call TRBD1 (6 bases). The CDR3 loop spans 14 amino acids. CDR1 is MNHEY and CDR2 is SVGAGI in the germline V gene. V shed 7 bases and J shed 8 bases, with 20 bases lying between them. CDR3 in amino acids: CASNAEGEGSGYTF. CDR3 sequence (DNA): TGTGCCAGCAATGCCGAGGGGGAAGGAAGCGGCTACACCTTC.

The CDR3 DNA is TGTGCCAGCCGAAAGGACAGGGGTGCCTACGAGCAGTACTTC. Translating it yields CASRKDRGAYEQYF. The V gene is TRBV14, the J gene TRBJ2-7, with TRBD1 matching 9 bases. J was trimmed by 2 bases and V by 8 bases; bases with no gene match: 7. The CDR3 consists of 14 residues. CDR1 is SGHDN, CDR2 FVKESK, per germline.

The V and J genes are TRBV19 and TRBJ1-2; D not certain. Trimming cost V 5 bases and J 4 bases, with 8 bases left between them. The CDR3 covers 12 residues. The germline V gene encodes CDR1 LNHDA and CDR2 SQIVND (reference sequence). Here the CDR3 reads CASSGSVYGYTF. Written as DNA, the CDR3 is TGTGCCAGTAGTGGGTCGGTCTATGGCTACACCTTC.

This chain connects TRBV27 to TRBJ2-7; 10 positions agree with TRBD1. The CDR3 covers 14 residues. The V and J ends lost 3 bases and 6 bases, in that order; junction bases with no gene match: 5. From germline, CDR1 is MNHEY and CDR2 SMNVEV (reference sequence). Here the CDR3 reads CASSFGQGVIEQYF. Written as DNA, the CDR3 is TGTGCCAGCAGTTTTGGACAGGGGGTTATCGAGCAGTACTTC.

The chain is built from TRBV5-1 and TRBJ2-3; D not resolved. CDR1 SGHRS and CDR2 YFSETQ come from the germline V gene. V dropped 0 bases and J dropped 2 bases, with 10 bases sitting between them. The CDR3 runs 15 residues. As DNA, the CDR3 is TGCGCCAGCAGCTTGGGTGGCCCATACACAGATACGCAGTATTTT. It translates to CASSLGGPYTDTQYF.

The CDR3 sequence is CASSQGAGTPAYGYTF. The DNA for the CDR3 is TGCGCCAGCAGCCAGGGGGCCGGGACACCGGCATACGGCTACACCTTC. This chain joins TRBV4-3 and TRBJ1-2; D perhaps matches TRBD1 (6 bases). CDR1 LGHNA and CDR2 YSLEER come from the germline V gene. This CDR3 region has 16 residues. Trimming removed 3 bases at V and 8 bases at J, with 22 bases between.

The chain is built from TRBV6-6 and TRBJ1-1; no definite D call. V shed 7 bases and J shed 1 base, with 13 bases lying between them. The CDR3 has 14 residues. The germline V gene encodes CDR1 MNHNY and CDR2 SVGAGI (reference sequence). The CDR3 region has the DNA TGTGCCAGCACCCCACCCGGAGGGAACACTGAAGCTTTCTTT. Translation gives CASTPPGGNTEAFF.

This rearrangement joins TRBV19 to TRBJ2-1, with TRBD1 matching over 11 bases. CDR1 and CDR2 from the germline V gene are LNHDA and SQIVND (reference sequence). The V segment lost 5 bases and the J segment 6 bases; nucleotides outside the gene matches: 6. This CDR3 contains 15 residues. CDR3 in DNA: TGTGCCAGTAGTTTCTTCGGGACAGGGGGCAATGAGCAGTTCTTC. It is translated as CASSFFGTGGNEQFF.

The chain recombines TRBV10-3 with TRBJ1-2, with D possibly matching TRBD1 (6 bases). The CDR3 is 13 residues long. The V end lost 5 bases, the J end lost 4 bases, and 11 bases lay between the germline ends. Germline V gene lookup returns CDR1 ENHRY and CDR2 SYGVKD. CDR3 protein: CAISKTDSYGYTF. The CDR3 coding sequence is TGTGCCATCAGTAAGACGGACAGCTATGGCTACACCTTC.

The CDR3 DNA reads as TGTGCCAGCAGTTTATCGGGCACAGTACATAGCAATCAGCCCCAGCATTTT. Amino acid sequence: CASSLSGTVHSNQPQHF. The J gene is TRBJ1-5, the V gene TRBV27; D not certain. The CDR3 extends over 17 amino acids. Trimming stripped 0 bases from V and 0 bases from J, with 12 bases between. Germline loops: CDR1 MNHEY, CDR2 SMNVEV (reference sequence).

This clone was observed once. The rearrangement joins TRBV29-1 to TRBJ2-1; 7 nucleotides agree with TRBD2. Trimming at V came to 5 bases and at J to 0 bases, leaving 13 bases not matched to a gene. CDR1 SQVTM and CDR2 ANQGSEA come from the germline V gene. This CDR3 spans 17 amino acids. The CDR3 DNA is TGCAGCGTTCCTCACGGGAGGAAGGGTCGCTCCTACAATGAGCAGTTCTTC. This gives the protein CSVPHGRKGRSYNEQFF.

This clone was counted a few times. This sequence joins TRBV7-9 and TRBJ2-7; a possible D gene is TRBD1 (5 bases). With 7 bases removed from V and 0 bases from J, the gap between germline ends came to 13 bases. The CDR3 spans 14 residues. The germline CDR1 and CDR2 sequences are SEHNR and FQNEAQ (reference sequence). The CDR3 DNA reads TGTGCCAGCACCGATACGGACACCTCCTACGAGCAGTACTTC. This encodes CASTDTDTSYEQYF.

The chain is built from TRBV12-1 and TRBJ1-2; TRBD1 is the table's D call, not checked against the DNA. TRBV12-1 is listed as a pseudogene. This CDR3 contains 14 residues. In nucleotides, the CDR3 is TGTGCCAGCAGCTCCGGGACAGCGTACTATGGCTACACCTTC. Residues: CASSSGTAYYGYTF.

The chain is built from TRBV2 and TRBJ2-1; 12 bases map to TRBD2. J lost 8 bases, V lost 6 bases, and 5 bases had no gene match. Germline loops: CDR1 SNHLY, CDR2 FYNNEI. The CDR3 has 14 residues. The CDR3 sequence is CASRTSGSRDEQFF. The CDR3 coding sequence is TGTGCCAGCAGGACTAGCGGGAGTCGGGATGAGCAGTTCTTC.

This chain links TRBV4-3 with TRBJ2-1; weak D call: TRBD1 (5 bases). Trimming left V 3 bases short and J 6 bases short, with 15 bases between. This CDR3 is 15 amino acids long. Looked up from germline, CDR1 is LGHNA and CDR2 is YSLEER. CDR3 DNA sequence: TGCGCCAGCAGCCAGATTACCAGGGCTGTCAATGAGCAGTTCTTC. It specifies CASSQITRAVNEQFF.

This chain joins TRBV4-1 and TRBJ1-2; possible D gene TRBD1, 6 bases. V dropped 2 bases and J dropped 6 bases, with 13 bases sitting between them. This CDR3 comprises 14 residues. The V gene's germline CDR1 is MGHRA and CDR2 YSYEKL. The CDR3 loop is CASSQSPHRDGYTF. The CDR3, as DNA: TGCGCCAGCAGCCAAAGTCCACACAGGGATGGCTACACCTTC.

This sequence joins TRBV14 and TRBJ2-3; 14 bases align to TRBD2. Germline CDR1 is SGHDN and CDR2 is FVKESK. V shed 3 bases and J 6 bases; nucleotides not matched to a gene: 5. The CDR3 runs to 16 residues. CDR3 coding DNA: TGTGCCAGCAGCCAGGGGACTAGCGGGAGCATGGATACGCAGTATTTT. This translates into CASSQGTSGSMDTQYF.

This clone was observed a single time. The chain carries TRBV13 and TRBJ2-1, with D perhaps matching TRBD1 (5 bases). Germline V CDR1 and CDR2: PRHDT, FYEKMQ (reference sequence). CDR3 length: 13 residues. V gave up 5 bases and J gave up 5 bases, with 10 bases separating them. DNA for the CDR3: TGTGCCAGCAGCCCCGACAGAGACAATGAGCAGTTCTTC. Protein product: CASSPDRDNEQFF.